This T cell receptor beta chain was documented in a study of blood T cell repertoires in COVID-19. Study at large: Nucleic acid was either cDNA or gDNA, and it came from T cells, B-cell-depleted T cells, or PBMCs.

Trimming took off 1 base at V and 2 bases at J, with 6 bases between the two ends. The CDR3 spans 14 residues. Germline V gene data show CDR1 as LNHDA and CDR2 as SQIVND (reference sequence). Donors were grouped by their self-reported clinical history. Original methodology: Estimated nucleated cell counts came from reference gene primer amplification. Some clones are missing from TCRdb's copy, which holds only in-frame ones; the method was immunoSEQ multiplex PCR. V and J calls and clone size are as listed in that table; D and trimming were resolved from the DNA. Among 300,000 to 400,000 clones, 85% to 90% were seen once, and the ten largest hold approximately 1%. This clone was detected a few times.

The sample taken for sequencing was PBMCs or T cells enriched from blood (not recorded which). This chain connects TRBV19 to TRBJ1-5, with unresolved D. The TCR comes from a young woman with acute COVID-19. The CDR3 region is CASSIVRGNQPQHF. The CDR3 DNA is TGTGCCAGTAGTATAGTTAGAGGCAATCAGCCCCAGCATTTT. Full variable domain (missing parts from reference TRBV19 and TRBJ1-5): DGGITQSPKYLFRKEGQNVTLSCEQNLNHDAMYWYRQDPGQGLRLIYYSQIVNDFQKGDIAEGYSVSREKKESFPLTVTSAQKNPTAFYLCASSIVRGNQPQHFGDGTRLSIL.